The rows below give T cell receptor beta chains drawn from one sample of a study of shared clonotypes between healthy human individuals. Here immunoSEQ multiplex PCR was the method, and the copy in TCRdb shows in-frame clones only, minus some. This sample has about 1.5 million clones, with approximately 97% found just once. The sequenced sample consisted of naive CD4+ T cells sorted from blood. These receptors came from a man between 25 and 39 years old in good health. The CDR3 runs from the conserved cysteine through the conserved F or W. D genes are given only for firm matches. Only some rows state a clone size, as once, few, many or a class for expanded clones.

clone size	V gene	D gene	J gene	CDR3 DNA	CDR3 protein
NA	TRBV10-1	NA	TRBJ1-1	TGCGCCAGCAGTGAGTCGGCGGGATTGAACACTGAAGCTTTCTTT	CASSESAGLNTEAFF
NA	TRBV5-8	NA	TRBJ2-3	TGTGCCAGCAAACGGCTAGAGCTATTAGATACGCAGTATTTT	CASKRLELLDTQYF
NA	TRBV21-1	NA	TRBJ2-3	TGTGCCAGCAGCAAGACAAAATACCGGGACAGGGGAACAGATACGCAGTATTTT	CASSKTKYRDRGTDTQYF
NA	TRBV5-4	NA	TRBJ2-3	TGTGCCAGCAGCTTGGGTAGCGTACGCACAGATACGCAGTATTTT	CASSLGSVRTDTQYF
once	TRBV5-4	TRBD2	TRBJ2-1	TGTGCCAGCAGCCCGGTGGAGGGGAGGGCGAGCTCCTACAATGAGCAGTTCTTC	CASSPVEGRASSYNEQFF
NA	TRBV29-1	NA	TRBJ1-2	TGCAGCGCCCACGGGCCGGGGCCTGGTGGCTACACCTTC	CSAHGPGPGGYTF
NA	TRBV6-5	NA	TRBJ2-5	TGTGCCAGCAGTCGAAGCCCCTCGGAGACCCAGTACTTC	CASSRSPSETQYF
NA	TRBV6-1	NA	TRBJ2-2	TGTGCCAGCAGTGAAAACAGGGTGACCAATACCGGGGAGCTGTTTTTT	CASSENRVTNTGELFF
once	TRBV7-9	NA	TRBJ1-1	TGTGCCAGCAGCCCCATCAACACTGAAGCTTTCTTT	CASSPINTEAFF
NA	TRBV23-1	TRBD1	TRBJ2-7	TGCGCCAGCAGTCAGACCGGGACAGGGGGCTACGAGCAGTACTTC	CASSQTGTGGYEQYF
once	TRBV6-1	NA	TRBJ2-2	TGTGCCAGCAGTGACCTAGCGCGTAACACCGGGGAGCTGTTTTTT	CASSDLARNTGELFF
NA	TRBV12-5	NA	TRBJ2-3	TGTGCTAGTGGTTTGGTACTCTCTCCGGGCCATGGGTGGGTTACGCAGTATTTT	CASGLVLSPGHGWVTQYF
NA	TRBV30	TRBD1	TRBJ2-2	TGTGCCTGGAGTGGAGGACAGGGCTACACCGGGGAGCTGTTTTTT	CAWSGGQGYTGELFF
NA	TRBV7-9	NA	TRBJ2-3	TGTGCCAGCAGCTCCACAGGGTCAGATACGCAGTATTTT	CASSSTGSDTQYF
once	TRBV28	TRBD1	TRBJ2-1	TGTGCCAGCAGTTTGCAGGGGGCCTGGTACAATGAGCAGTTCTTC	CASSLQGAWYNEQFF
NA	TRBV7-9	TRBD2	TRBJ2-1	TGTGCCAGCAGCTTAGTAGGACTAGCGGCCAATGAGCAGTTCTTC	CASSLVGLAANEQFF
NA	TRBV28	TRBD2	TRBJ2-7	TGTGCCAGCTGCTGGGGAGGGTTGGCCACCAGCTCCTACGAGCAGTACTTC	CASCWGGLATSSYEQYF
NA	TRBV11-2	NA	TRBJ2-7	TGTGCCAGCAGCACCTCTCGGCTAGCTTCGCCCTACGAGCAGTACTTC	CASSTSRLASPYEQYF
NA	TRBV6-4	NA	TRBJ2-1	TGTGCCAGCAGTGACGAGGGGGCCTACAATGAGCAGTTCTTC	CASSDEGAYNEQFF
NA	TRBV7-2	TRBD1	TRBJ2-5	TGTGCCAGCAGCCCGGGGACAGGCAAGGGGAAGGGCCAAGAGACCCAGTACTTC	CASSPGTGKGKGQETQYF
once	TRBV28	NA	TRBJ2-1	TGTGCCAGCAGTTTCAGGCGGAGTTACAATGAGCAGTTCTTC	CASSFRRSYNEQFF
NA	TRBV28	NA	TRBJ2-7	TGTGCCAGCAGTATACTAACCGGGGGTAGTCCCTACGAGCAGTACTTC	CASSILTGGSPYEQYF
once	TRBV4-1	NA	TRBJ2-7	TGCGCCAGCAGCCAGGAAAGGACAAGGAGCTCCTACGAGCAGTACTTC	CASSQERTRSSYEQYF
NA	TRBV2	NA	TRBJ2-7	TGTGCCAGCAGTGAAAGGTTGAGCTACGAGCAGTACTTC	CASSERLSYEQYF
few	TRBV5-6	TRBD2	TRBJ2-2	TGTGCCAGCAGCTTGTCTAGCGGGAGGGTCACCGGGGAGCTGTTTTTT	CASSLSSGRVTGELFF
once	TRBV25-1	NA	TRBJ1-4	TGTGCCAGCAGTGAATTCGGGGGAACTAATGAAAAACTGTTTTTT	CASSEFGGTNEKLFF
NA	TRBV5-1	NA	TRBJ1-2	TGCGCCAGCAGCACGGACCAGGGCTACACCTTC	CASSTDQGYTF
NA	TRBV10-1	NA	TRBJ2-1	TGCGCCAGCAGTGAGTTGGCGGGAACAAGCTCCTACAATGAGCAGTTCTTC	CASSELAGTSSYNEQFF
NA	TRBV4-3	NA	TRBJ2-5	TGCGCCAGCAGCCAAGGCCCCCGAGAGACCCAGTACTTC	CASSQGPRETQYF
NA	TRBV28	TRBD2	TRBJ2-7	TGTGCCAGCAGACACCCCCCGGGACTAGCGGGAGAGGTTTACGAGCAGTACTTC	CASRHPPGLAGEVYEQYF
NA	TRBV5-1	TRBD2	TRBJ2-3	TGCGCCAGCAGCTTGGCTAGCGGGGCCGGAGATACGCAGTATTTT	CASSLASGAGDTQYF
NA	TRBV18	TRBD1	TRBJ1-3	TGTGCCAGCTCTCAGGGACAGGGGACTGGAAACACCATATATTTT	CASSQGQGTGNTIYF
NA	TRBV30	NA	TRBJ2-2	TGTGCCTGGAAGTACAGGCCTAACACCGGGGAGCTGTTTTTT	CAWKYRPNTGELFF
NA	TRBV10-2	NA	TRBJ1-1	TGCGCCAGCAGTGGGCGTGTCAACACTGAAGCTTTCTTT	CASSGRVNTEAFF
NA	TRBV18	TRBD2	TRBJ2-1	TGTGCCAGCTCAGCGCTAGCGGCCCCTGCTGAGCAGTTCTTC	CASSALAAPAEQFF
NA	TRBV6-5	NA	TRBJ2-3	TGTGCCAGCAGCCGTCGGACAAGCACAGATACGCAGTATTTT	CASSRRTSTDTQYF
NA	TRBV7-8	NA	TRBJ1-5	TGTGCCAGCAGCCGAGACGATCAGCCCCAGCATTTT	CASSRDDQPQHF